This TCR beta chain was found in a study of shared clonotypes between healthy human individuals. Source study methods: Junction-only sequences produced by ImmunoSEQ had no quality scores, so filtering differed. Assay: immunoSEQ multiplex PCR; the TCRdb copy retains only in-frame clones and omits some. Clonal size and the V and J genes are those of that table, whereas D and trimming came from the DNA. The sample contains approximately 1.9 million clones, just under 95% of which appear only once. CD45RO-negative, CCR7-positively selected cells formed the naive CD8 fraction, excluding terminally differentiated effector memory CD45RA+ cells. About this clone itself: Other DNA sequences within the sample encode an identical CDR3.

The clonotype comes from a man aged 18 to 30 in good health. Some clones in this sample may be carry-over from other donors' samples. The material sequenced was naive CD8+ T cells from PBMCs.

For the CDR3, the DNA is TGTGCCAGCAGCCCGGGGAGAGCCGGGGAGCTGTTTTTT. As protein: CASSPGRAGELFF. The genes are TRBV9 and TRBJ2-2; a possible D gene is TRBD2 (5 bases). Deletions cut 4 bases from V and 6 bases from J, with 10 bases between. Germline V gene lookup returns CDR1 SGDLS and CDR2 YYNGEE. The CDR3 has 13 residues.